The T cell receptor (beta chain) under discussion was sequenced for a study of T cell changes during pregnancy in multiple sclerosis. TCRdb's table, derived via immunoSEQ multiplex PCR, lists solely in-frame clones and lacks some. The sample comprises 40,000 or so clones, 93% of which are singletons, and about 8.5% rests with the top ten. Germline CDR1 is WNHNN and CDR2 is SYGVQD (reference sequence). V shed 7 bases and J shed 0 bases, with 25 bases lying between them. The CDR3 totals 18 residues. V is TRBV10-1 and J is TRBJ2-7, with D tentatively TRBD1 (5 bases). The sample consisted of CD8+ T cells from peripheral blood mononuclear cells, taken in the third trimester of pregnancy. The receptor's source is a female donor with multiple sclerosis, enrolled in a pregnancy study. In nucleotides, the CDR3 is TGCGCCAGCACCAAAGACAGATGGCGGCAAGTATCCTCCTACGAGCAGTACTTC. Its protein product is CASTKDRWRQVSSYEQYF.